Presented here are 24 T cell receptor beta chains from one specimen sequenced in a study of cytomegalovirus exposure and HLA in healthy donors. It was with 60 Vbeta and 13 Jbeta primers that the PCR ran. The method was immunoSEQ multiplex PCR; TCRdb's version includes in-frame clones alone and lacks a portion of them. The table shows about 160,000 clones, with approximately 79% occurring only once. Sequencing used PBMCs. Receptors were obtained from a man aged 35-49 years in good health and CMV-seropositive.

This clone turned up a few times. The chain is built from TRBV7-9 and TRBJ2-7; 8 bases line up with TRBD1. Germline assignment: CDR1 SEHNR and CDR2 FQNEAQ (reference sequence). The junction had 5 bases not matched to a gene; V was cut back by 1 base and J by 6 bases. CDR3 length: 14 amino acids. CDR3 amino acids: CASSLGTGIGEQYF. CDR3 in DNA: TGTGCCAGCAGCTTAGGGACAGGGATAGGCGAGCAGTACTTC.

This rearrangement joins TRBV29-1 to TRBJ2-1; D call uncertain. From germline, CDR1 is SQVTM and CDR2 ANQGSEA. The ends were cut back, 5 bases at V and 3 bases at J, with 5 bases in the middle. The CDR3 is 11 amino acids. The DNA for the CDR3 is TGCAGCGTTCCCGGCTACAATGAGCAGTTCTTC. This sequence encodes CSVPGYNEQFF.

The CDR3 is CASRPKGPGMNTEAFF. CDR3 bases: TGTGCCAGTAGGCCTAAAGGGCCAGGGATGAACACTGAAGCTTTCTTT. The chain has TRBV19 and TRBJ1-1, with D perhaps matching TRBD1 (5 bases). The CDR3 extends over 16 amino acids. Trimming stripped 6 bases from V and 0 bases from J, with 17 bases between. Looked up from germline, CDR1 is LNHDA and CDR2 is SQIVND (reference sequence).

In regard to this clone: The germline gene is not matched at one end of the junction; a read error may be the cause. This chain connects TRBV5-4 to TRBJ2-7; 8 nucleotides align to TRBD1. There are 14 residues in the CDR3. The germline V gene has CDR1 SGHNT and CDR2 YYREEE (reference sequence). The CDR3 protein is CTSSLADRAGEQYF. The DNA for the CDR3 is TGTACCAGCAGCTTGGCGGACAGGGCGGGCGAGCAGTACTTC.

This clone has only a few counts. The CDR3 bases are TGTGCCAGCAGCTTGGGGGGGGTCTACAATGAGCAGTTCTTC. Translated, it gives CASSLGGVYNEQFF. The chain recombines TRBV7-2 with TRBJ2-1, with 7 bases identical to TRBD2. The trim removed 3 bases at V and 3 bases at J, leaving 2 bases unmatched. In germline, CDR1 is SGHTA, CDR2 FQGNSA. CDR3 size: 14 residues. The full variable domain, with the rest looked up from reference TRBV7-2 and TRBJ2-1, is GAGVSQSPSNKVTEKGKDVELRCDPISGHTALYWYRQSLGQGLEFLIYFQGNSAPDKSGLPSDRFSAERTGGSVSTLTIQRTQQEDSAVYLCASSLGGVYNEQFFGPGTRLTVL.

The rearrangement joins TRBV6-5 to TRBJ1-2; weak D call: TRBD1 (6 bases). V lost 1 base to trimming and J lost 1 base, with 7 bases between them. The CDR3 contains 14 residues. CDR1 and CDR2 from the germline V gene are MNHEY and SVGAGI. The DNA for the CDR3 is TGTGCCAGCAGTTACTTACAGGGTAACTATGGCTACACCTTC. This encodes CASSYLQGNYGYTF.

The chain combines TRBV4-3 with TRBJ2-7; a weak D match, TRBD2 (6 bases). The CDR3 is 15 residues long. The germline V gene has CDR1 LGHNA and CDR2 YSLEER. V dropped 4 bases and J dropped 0 bases, with 13 bases sitting between them. CDR3: CASSRSRGSSYEQYF. The CDR3 DNA reads TGCGCCAGCAGCCGCTCTCGGGGGAGCTCCTACGAGCAGTACTTC.

V usage is TRBV6-7 and J usage is TRBJ1-1; maybe TRBD1 (5 bases). TRBV6-7 carries the ORF label, with uncertain function. This CDR3 region has 16 residues. V was trimmed by 0 bases and J by 7 bases, leaving 18 bases between them. In DNA form, the CDR3 reads TGTGCCAGCAGTTACTCTGGGACGGGCACCGGGGGTGAAGCTTTCTTT. It is translated as CASSYSGTGTGGEAFF.

The J gene is TRBJ1-6, the V gene TRBV7-9, with TRBD1 identical over 9 bases. The ends lost 5 bases at V and 9 bases at J; junction bases unmatched: 5. CDR1 is SEHNR, CDR2 FQNEAQ, per germline (reference sequence). This CDR3 comprises 14 residues. CDR3 in amino acids: CASSPQGAFSPLHF. The CDR3 coding sequence is TGTGCCAGCAGCCCACAGGGGGCGTTTTCACCCCTCCACTTT.

This chain uses TRBV18 with TRBJ1-2, with D tentatively TRBD1 (6 bases). Germline values: CDR1 KGHSH, CDR2 LQKENI. The V gene lost 5 bases and the J gene lost 4 bases, with 14 bases spanning the gap. CDR3 length equals 14 residues. The CDR3 nucleotides are TGTGCCAGCTCAGGCGACAGGTGGGGCTATGGCTACACCTTC. Its translation is CASSGDRWGYGYTF.

J is TRBJ1-6 and V is TRBV4-2; D possibly corresponds to TRBD1 (5 bases). The germline V and J ends were trimmed by 1 base and 8 bases, with 12 bases remaining between them. The CDR3 is 15 residues long. Germline V gene sequence: CDR1 LGHNA, CDR2 YNFKEQ. CDR3: CASSQASGVDSPLHF. In nucleotides, the CDR3 is TGTGCCAGCAGCCAAGCGTCGGGGGTGGATTCACCCCTCCACTTT.

The sample holds one count of this clone. The chain has TRBV7-9 and TRBJ1-6, with D tentatively TRBD1 (6 bases). The germline V gene has CDR1 SEHNR and CDR2 FQNEAQ (reference sequence). V was pared by 8 bases and J by 2 bases, with 10 bases between. The CDR3 has 14 amino acids. The CDR3 loop is CASVGGPYNSPLHF. CDR3 DNA: TGTGCCAGCGTAGGGGGACCCTATAATTCACCCCTCCACTTT.

With respect to this clone: Other DNA sequences of this sample code for an identical CDR3. The chain carries TRBV7-3 and TRBJ2-1; 7 bases agree with TRBD2. The CDR3 is 13 amino acids. The trim removed 1 base at V and 9 bases at J, leaving 3 bases unmatched. Per germline, CDR1 SGHTA and CDR2 FQGTGA. The chain's CDR3 is CASSLIPGGEQFF. CDR3 sequence (DNA): TGTGCCAGCAGCTTAATTCCGGGGGGTGAGCAGTTCTTC.

The V and J genes are TRBV5-6 and TRBJ1-6; TRBD1 is a possible D gene (6 bases). The CDR3 sequence is 18 residues long. Per germline, CDR1 SGHDT and CDR2 YYEEEE. V lost 2 bases and J lost 0, with 15 bases in between. The chain's CDR3 is CASSFGRGGSSYNSPLHF. Here the CDR3 DNA reads TGTGCCAGCAGCTTTGGGAGGGGGGGGTCCTCCTATAATTCACCCCTCCACTTT.

The rearrangement joins TRBV19 to TRBJ2-7; D is perhaps TRBD1 (6 bases). Trimming shortened V by 0 bases and J by 6 bases, and 9 bases separated the two germline ends. The germline CDR1 and CDR2 sequences are LNHDA and SQIVND (reference sequence). The CDR3 sequence is 13 residues long. The CDR3 DNA reads as TGTGCCAGTAGTATAGAAAGGGGGAGCGAGCAGTACTTC. As protein: CASSIERGSEQYF. Filled out from reference TRBV19 and TRBJ2-7, the complete variable domain reads DGGITQSPKYLFRKEGQNVTLSCEQNLNHDAMYWYRQDPGQGLRLIYYSQIVNDFQKGDIAEGYSVSREKKESFPLTVTSAQKNPTAFYLCASSIERGSEQYFGPGTRLTVT.

The chain joins TRBV7-2 to TRBJ2-6; D unclear. V lost 0 bases and J lost 0, with 9 bases in between. The CDR3 loop spans 17 amino acids. Germline assignment: CDR1 SGHTA and CDR2 FQGNSA. DNA of the CDR3: TGTGCCAGCAGCTTAGCACGGCGGAGCTCTGGGGCCAACGTCCTGACTTTC. Its translation is CASSLARRSSGANVLTF.

V is TRBV29-1 and J is TRBJ2-5; D may be TRBD2 (6 bases). Trimming took 7 bases from V and 2 from J, leaving 20 bases between them. This CDR3 region has 15 residues. Germline V gene data show CDR1 as SQVTM and CDR2 as ANQGSEA. Here the CDR3 reads CSGGVGGARQETQYF. In DNA form, the CDR3 reads TGCAGCGGGGGGGTGGGGGGTGCAAGGCAAGAGACCCAGTACTTC.

The chain carries TRBV2 and TRBJ1-2, with 9 positions matching TRBD1. This CDR3 is 17 amino acids long. Germline V gene data show CDR1 as SNHLY and CDR2 as FYNNEI. Trimming took 3 bases from V and 2 from J; bases not matched to a gene: 10. The CDR3 spells CASSDFFRTGENYGYTF. The CDR3 DNA sequence: TGTGCCAGCAGTGACTTCTTTCGGACAGGGGAAAACTATGGCTACACCTTC.

This clone occurred a few times. The rearrangement joins TRBV4-2 to TRBJ2-7; D is possibly TRBD2 (6 bases). CDR1 is LGHNA, CDR2 YNFKEQ, per germline. With 0 bases removed from V and 0 bases from J, the gap between germline ends came to 21 bases. The CDR3 totals 19 residues. CDR3 nucleotides: TGTGCCAGCAGCCAAGAAAGTGTATCGGTGGTCGGGAGCTCCTACGAGCAGTACTTC. This translates into CASSQESVSVVGSSYEQYF.

The chain has TRBV14 and TRBJ2-6; D call uncertain. The germline CDR1 and CDR2 sequences are SGHDN and FVKESK. This CDR3 has 16 residues. Trimming took off 1 base at V and 0 bases at J, with 7 bases between the two ends. CDR3 residues: CASSQGWSSGANVLTF. Written as DNA, the CDR3 is TGTGCCAGCAGCCAAGGATGGAGCTCTGGGGCCAACGTCCTGACTTTC. The whole variable domain, remainder taken from reference TRBV14 and TRBJ2-6, is EAGVTQFPSHSVIEKGQTVTLRCDPISGHDNLYWYRRVMGKEIKFLLHFVKESKQDESGMPNNRFLAERTGGTYSTLKVQPAELEDSGVYFCASSQGWSSGANVLTFGAGSRLTVL.

V and J are TRBV7-3 and TRBJ2-3; 8 nucleotides line up with TRBD1. Germline V CDR1 and CDR2: SGHTA, FQGTGA. The CDR3 is 15 amino acids. V was clipped by 2 bases and J by 0 bases; unmatched bases: 1. Here the CDR3 reads CASSLGDRSTDTQYF. Here the CDR3 DNA reads TGTGCCAGCAGCTTAGGGGACAGGAGCACAGATACGCAGTATTTT.

The chain is built from TRBV29-1 and TRBJ2-3; TRBD2 aligns across 9 bases. The CDR3 length is 14 residues. V lost 3 bases, J lost 4 bases, and 5 bases stayed unmatched. Germline CDR1 SQVTM, CDR2 ANQGSEA. The CDR3 nucleotides read TGCAGCGTTGAGGCGGGGGGGCAGTCAGATACGCAGTATTTT. Protein sequence: CSVEAGGQSDTQYF.

The genes are TRBV9 and TRBJ1-3; TRBD1 is a possible D gene (5 bases). The V end lost 3 bases, the J end lost 0 bases, and 13 bases lay between the germline ends. Per the germline V gene, CDR1 is SGDLS and CDR2 is YYNGEE. This CDR3 region has 16 residues. Here the CDR3 DNA reads TGTGCCAGCAGCGCCCTGGGAGGGGACTCTGGAAACACCATATATTTT. Translation: CASSALGGDSGNTIYF. The full variable domain, its missing parts supplied by reference TRBV9 and TRBJ1-3, is DSGVTQTPKHLITATGQRVTLRCSPRSGDLSVYWYQQSLDQGLQFLIQYYNGEERAKGNILERFSAQQFPDLHSELNLSSLELGDSALYFCASSALGGDSGNTIYFGEGSWLTVV.

The chain combines TRBV19 with TRBJ1-5, with D unresolved. The CDR3 has 14 residues. V gave up 5 bases and J gave up 9 bases, with 17 bases separating them. Germline V gives CDR1 LNHDA, CDR2 SQIVND (reference sequence). In nucleotides, the CDR3 is TGTGCCAGTAGTTTTAGGGAGGGCGTTGGGCCCCAGCATTTT. Protein: CASSFREGVGPQHF.